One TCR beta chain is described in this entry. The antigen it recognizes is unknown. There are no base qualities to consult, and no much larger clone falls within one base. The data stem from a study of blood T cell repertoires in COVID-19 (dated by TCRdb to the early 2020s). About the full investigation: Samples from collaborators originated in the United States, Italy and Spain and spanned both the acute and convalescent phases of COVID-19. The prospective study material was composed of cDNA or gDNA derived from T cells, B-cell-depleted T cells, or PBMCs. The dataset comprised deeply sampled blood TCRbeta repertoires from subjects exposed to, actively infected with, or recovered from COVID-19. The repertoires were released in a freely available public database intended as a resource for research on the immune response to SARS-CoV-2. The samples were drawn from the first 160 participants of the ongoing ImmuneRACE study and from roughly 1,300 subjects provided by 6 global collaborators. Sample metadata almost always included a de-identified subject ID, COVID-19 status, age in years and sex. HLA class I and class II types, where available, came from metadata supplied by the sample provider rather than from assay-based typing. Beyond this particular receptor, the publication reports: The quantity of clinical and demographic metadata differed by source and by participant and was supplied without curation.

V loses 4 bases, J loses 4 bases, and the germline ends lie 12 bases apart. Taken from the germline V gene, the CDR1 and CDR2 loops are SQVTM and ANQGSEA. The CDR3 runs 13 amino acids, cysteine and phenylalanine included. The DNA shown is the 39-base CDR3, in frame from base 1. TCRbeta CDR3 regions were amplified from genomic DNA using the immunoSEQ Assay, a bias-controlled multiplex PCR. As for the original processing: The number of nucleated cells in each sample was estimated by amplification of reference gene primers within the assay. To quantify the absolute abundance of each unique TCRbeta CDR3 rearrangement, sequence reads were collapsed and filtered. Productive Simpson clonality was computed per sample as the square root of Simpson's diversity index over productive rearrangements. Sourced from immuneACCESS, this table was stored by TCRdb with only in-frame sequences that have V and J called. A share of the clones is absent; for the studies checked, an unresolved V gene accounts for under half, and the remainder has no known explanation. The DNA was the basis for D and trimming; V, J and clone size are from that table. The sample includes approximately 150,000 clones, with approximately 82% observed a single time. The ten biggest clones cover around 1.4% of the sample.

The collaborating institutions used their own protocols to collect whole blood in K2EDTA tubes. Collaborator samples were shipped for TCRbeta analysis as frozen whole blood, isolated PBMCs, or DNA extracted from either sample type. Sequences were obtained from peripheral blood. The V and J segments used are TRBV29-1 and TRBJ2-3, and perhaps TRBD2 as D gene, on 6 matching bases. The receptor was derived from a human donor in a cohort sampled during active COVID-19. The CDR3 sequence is CSVALSGSDTQYF. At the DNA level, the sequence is TGCAGCGTTGCCCTTAGCGGTTCAGATACGCAGTATTTT.